A selection of T cell receptor beta chains follows, all from one sample in a study of T cells in Graves' hyperthyroidism and ophthalmopathy. TCRdb reanalysed the multiplex PCR reads using MiXCR and keeps one entry per CDR3 protein. The sample shows hundreds of thousands of distinct CDR3 sequences, roughly 15% of them seen only once. The sequenced sample consisted of blood. The receptors originated from a woman in her thirties or forties with Graves' ophthalmopathy. CDR3s include the opening cysteine and the closing phenylalanine or tryptophan. D genes are given only for firm matches. Only part of the rows carry a size: once, few, many, or a class if the clone is expanded.

v_call	clone_size	j_call	d_call	cdr3_nt	cdr3_aa
TRBV5-4	.	TRBJ1-5	.	TGTGCCAGCAGCCCGGAACCAGGTCCCTCTCAGCCCCAGCATTTT	CASSPEPGPSQPQHF
TRBV7-9	.	TRBJ1-2	.	TGTGCCAGCAGCCCCGGGGGGGTCTACGGCTACACCTTC	CASSPGGVYGYTF
TRBV7-9	many	TRBJ1-1	TRBD1	TGTGCCAGCAGGTTTGGGACAGCCGCGGAAGCTTTCTTT	CASRFGTAAEAFF
TRBV2	medium-sized	TRBJ2-7	.	TGTGCCAGCAGTCCAGGATCCTGGGAGCAGTACTTC	CASSPGSWEQYF
TRBV3-1	many	TRBJ1-1	.	TGTGCCAGCAGCCCTCGGGCGGCGAACACTGAAGCTTTCTTT	CASSPRAANTEAFF
TRBV5-1	.	TRBJ1-5	.	TGCGCCAGCAGACTCGGCAGGGGCCCCAATCAGCCCCAGCATTTT	CASRLGRGPNQPQHF
TRBV20-1	few	TRBJ1-1	.	TGCAGTGCCCTAAGGGCCGGAGGGGGACTCAGCACTGAAGCTTTCTTT	CSALRAGGGLSTEAFF
TRBV6-1	many	TRBJ2-2	.	TGTGCCAGCGGGCGGTCTCAGCCCGGGGAGCTGTTTTTT	CASGRSQPGELFF
TRBV28	many	TRBJ1-2	.	TGTGCCAGCAAAATGGGGGGAGGCCTCGGTGGCTACACCTTC	CASKMGGGLGGYTF
TRBV6-1	many	TRBJ2-7	.	TGTGCCAGCATCTCAACGTCTTACGAGCAGTACTTC	CASISTSYEQYF
TRBV20-1	few	TRBJ1-1	.	TGCAGTGCTAGAAAGACAGGTATGAACACTGAAGCTTTCTTT	CSARKTGMNTEAFF
TRBV6-2/TRBV6-3	few	TRBJ2-5	.	TGTGCCAGCAGTTCCCAGAGGACCCAGTACTTC	CASSSQRTQYF
TRBV4-1	few	TRBJ1-2	.	TGCGCCAGCAGCCAAGAAACAAGGGGCTACTATGGCTACACCTTC	CASSQETRGYYGYTF
TRBV6-2/TRBV6-3	.	TRBJ2-5	.	TGTGCCAGCAGGGAAATAGAGACCCAGTACTTC	CASREIETQYF
TRBV25-1	.	TRBJ2-2	TRBD2	TGTGCCAGCTGGGGGGGAATGAACACCGGGGAGCTGTTTTTT	CASWGGMNTGELFF
TRBV5-1	few	TRBJ1-4	TRBD1	TGCGCCAGCAGCGTCACAGGGGGGAATGAAAAACTGTTTTTT	CASSVTGGNEKLFF
TRBV5-4	few	TRBJ1-2	TRBD1	TGTGCCAGCAGCCCCCCCGGGCAGGGGGCTAACTATGGCTACACCTTC	CASSPPGQGANYGYTF
TRBV2	.	TRBJ2-1	TRBD2	TGTGCCGGCAAAATAGATGGGGGGGGTCCGTCCTACAATGAGCAGTTCTTC	CAGKIDGGGPSYNEQFF
TRBV20-1	few	TRBJ2-3	TRBD1	TGCAGTGCTAGAGGCGCCCCGGGACAGGGGCTTGAAGATACGCAGTATTTT	CSARGAPGQGLEDTQYF
TRBV20-1	many	TRBJ1-5	TRBD1	TGCAGTGCTACGGGACAGTTTCTCAATCAGCCCCAGCATTTT	CSATGQFLNQPQHF
TRBV7-2	many	TRBJ2-7	.	TGTGCCAGCAGCTTACATGGCGAGCAGTACTTC	CASSLHGEQYF
TRBV10-3	.	TRBJ2-7	TRBD1	TGTGCCATCAGTTTTTCCCGGGACAGGGGAAACGAGCAGTACTTC	CAISFSRDRGNEQYF
TRBV6-4	few	TRBJ1-3	TRBD1	TGTGCCGCAGGGGGAAGATCTGGAAACACCATATATTTT	CAAGGRSGNTIYF
TRBV18	.	TRBJ1-4	TRBD1	TGTGCCAGCTCACGACAGGGCACGACTAATGAAAAACTGTTTTTT	CASSRQGTTNEKLFF
TRBV19	.	TRBJ2-3	.	TGTGCCAGTAACTCGGGGCTTGGAGGGGATACGCAGTATTTT	CASNSGLGGDTQYF
TRBV7-9	many	TRBJ2-7	TRBD1	TGTGCCAGCAGCTCACCCACAGGGGGCGCGAGCCCGGCCTACGAGCAGTACTTC	CASSSPTGGASPAYEQYF
TRBV29-1	many	TRBJ2-3	.	TGCAGCGTTGGGGGTATTGGAGGAGGGCCAGATACGCAGTATTTT	CSVGGIGGGPDTQYF
TRBV7-9	.	TRBJ1-2	.	TGTGCCAGCAGCGGTACCGCTGCTTATGGCTACACCTTC	CASSGTAAYGYTF
TRBV6-1	few	TRBJ1-6	.	TGTGCCAGCAGTTCCGGGGGAGTCAATTCACCCCTCCACTTT	CASSSGGVNSPLHF
TRBV7-9	many	TRBJ2-3	TRBD2	TGTGCCAGCAGCGGACTGACTAGCGGGAGGCCGGATACGCAGTATTTT	CASSGLTSGRPDTQYF
TRBV20-1	.	TRBJ2-3	TRBD2	TGCAGTGCTAGTATCAGAGCGGGAGGTTTCACAGATACGCAGTATTTT	CSASIRAGGFTDTQYF
TRBV20-1	.	TRBJ1-5	.	TGCAGTGCTAGAGAGGGAAGGGCCAATCAGCCCCAGCATTTT	CSAREGRANQPQHF
TRBV2	many	TRBJ1-1	TRBD1	TGTGCCAGCAGTGTTAAAGGGGGCGGAGCTGAAGCTTTCTTT	CASSVKGGGAEAFF
TRBV30	.	TRBJ2-3	.	TGTGCCTGGAGTTGGGAGGGGGGAGCAGATACGCAGTATTTT	CAWSWEGGADTQYF
TRBV2	many	TRBJ2-1	TRBD1	TGTGCCAGCAGTGAGGGGCAGGGGGCCTTTAATGAGCAGTTCTTC	CASSEGQGAFNEQFF
TRBV2	many	TRBJ2-7	.	TGTGCCAGCAACTACCGCAGGGCGGACGAGCAGTACTTC	CASNYRRADEQYF
TRBV7-9	.	TRBJ2-2	.	TGTGCCAGCAGCCCTAGACAGGTGGAGGGCGGGGAGCTGTTTTTT	CASSPRQVEGGELFF
TRBV20-1	few	TRBJ2-5	TRBD2	TGCAGTGCGGCGGGGACTAGCGGGAGCCGCGAGACCCAGTACTTC	CSAAGTSGSRETQYF
TRBV20-1	many	TRBJ2-7	.	TGCAGTGCTAGTAGGAGGGAGGCTTACGCGCAGTACTTC	CSASRREAYAQYF
TRBV6-1	many	TRBJ2-7	.	TGTGCCAGCAGGGGACATGGTCCCCTCGAGCAGTACTTC	CASRGHGPLEQYF
TRBV12-3/TRBV12-4	many	TRBJ2-5	.	TGTGCCAGCAGCATAAACACCCCGCAAGAGACCCAGTACTTC	CASSINTPQETQYF
TRBV11-1	medium-sized	TRBJ2-5	.	TGTGCCAGCAGCAGGGACATCTACCAAGAGACCCAGTACTTC	CASSRDIYQETQYF
TRBV25-1	.	TRBJ2-1	.	TGTGCCAGCAGTGAATCCGGGATCCAAAATGAGCAGTTCTTC	CASSESGIQNEQFF
TRBV6-1	many	TRBJ1-2	.	TGTGCCAGCAGTGAGAGAGCAACAGATAACTATGGCTACACCTTC	CASSERATDNYGYTF
TRBV19	few	TRBJ2-1	TRBD2	TGTGCCAGTAGTATAGTTGACCCCGGGGGGTTCTCCTACAATGAGCAGTTCTTC	CASSIVDPGGFSYNEQFF
TRBV20-1	few	TRBJ2-7	TRBD2	TGCAGTGCCACAGGACTAGTCCCCTACGAGCAGTACTTC	CSATGLVPYEQYF
TRBV7-2	.	TRBJ2-1	.	TGTGCCAGCAGCTTAAGTGTCGGGAACCGCAATGAGCAGTTCTTC	CASSLSVGNRNEQFF
TRBV7-9	many	TRBJ2-7	.	TGTGCCAGCGGGTTTACCTACGAGCAGTACTTC	CASGFTYEQYF